The sequence of this T cell receptor (beta chain) was determined in a study of T cells in Graves' hyperthyroidism and ophthalmopathy. Study-level results: Blood also contained most expanded thyroid clonotypes above 0.001.

The trim removed 6 bases at V and 0 bases at J, leaving 6 bases unmatched. Germline V gene lookup returns CDR1 ENHRY and CDR2 SYGVKD. This CDR3 is built from 15 residues. Across 18 months, stable Graves' hyperthyroidism was marked by no progression to ophthalmopathy. Diagnosis of hyperthyroidism was new in patients aged 18 to 65, and its duration was under 2 months. An approximately 9.8 ml volume of fresh peripheral blood provided the PBMCs. There were TCR beta CDR3 regions amplified from RNA transcripts. Initially, a first-round RT-PCR of the TCR CDR3 employed the HTBI primer set. Each CDR3 protein is one row after TCRdb ran MiXCR on the multiplex PCR reads. The sample comprises some 560,000 distinct CDR3 sequences, 14% of which are singletons, and 11% to 15% rests with the top ten. This clonotype turned up a few times. Its antigen remains unidentified.

The V and J genes are TRBV10-3 and TRBJ2-3, with TRBD1 matching 7 bases. This clonotype was sampled from a woman aged 40 to 50 with Graves' hyperthyroidism. Material for sequencing was blood. CDR3 DNA sequence: TGTGCCATCAGCGATGGGACAGCGAGCACAGATACGCAGTATTTT. This sequence encodes CAISDGTASTDTQYF.